Presented here are 28 T cell receptor beta chains from one specimen sequenced in a study of Ad26.COV2.S vaccination and SARS-CoV-2 variants. The table came from immunoSEQ multiplex PCR; TCRdb's copy has only in-frame clones and leaves some out. Among approximately 300,000 clones listed, around four fifths were seen once. The sample's treatment: 19 received Ad26.COV2.S at low or high dose, single or two shots; about 5 received placebo; per-sample allocation not given. All samples were drawn on day 63, counting from the first vaccine or placebo injection. This sample comprised peripheral blood, obtained in a trial of Ad26.COV2.S vaccine versus placebo. These receptors all come from a person between 18 and 60 years old who received the Ad26.COV2.S COVID-19 vaccine or a placebo.

The CDR3 region has the DNA TGTGCCAGCAGGCTGCGGCAGGACTACGAGCAGTACTTC. Translating it yields CASRLRQDYEQYF. The V call is TRBV6-6, the J call TRBJ2-7; D is unclear. The germline CDR1 and CDR2 sequences are MNHNY and SVGAGI (reference sequence). The CDR3 spans 13 residues. V lost 6 bases to trimming and J lost 3 bases, with 12 bases between them.

The chain carries TRBV24-1 and TRBJ1-2; no reliable D call. CDR3 size: 11 residues. V was trimmed by 5 bases and J by 4 bases, leaving 4 bases between them. The V gene's germline CDR1 is KGHDR and CDR2 SFDVKD. The CDR3 reads CATSGGYGYTF. CDR3 DNA sequence: TGTGCCACCAGTGGGGGCTATGGCTACACCTTC.

V is TRBV27 and J is TRBJ1-5, with D uncertain. The germline gives CDR1 MNHEY, CDR2 SMNVEV (reference sequence). The CDR3 covers 15 residues. Trimming took off 4 bases at V and 2 bases at J, with 12 bases between the two ends. CDR3 amino acids: CASSSSASGNQPQHF. CDR3 nucleotides: TGTGCCAGCAGTTCCTCGGCGAGCGGCAATCAGCCCCAGCATTTT.

The V and J genes are TRBV24-1 and TRBJ2-7; no definite D call. The length of the CDR3 is 13 residues. V was trimmed by 4 bases and J by 6 bases, leaving 12 bases between them. Germline V lookup: CDR1 KGHDR, CDR2 SFDVKD. For the CDR3, the DNA is TGTGCCACCAGTGACATAGAAGGGCCCGAGCAGTACTTC. As protein: CATSDIEGPEQYF.

This sequence joins TRBV7-2 and TRBJ1-6, with D unclear. CDR1 SGHTA and CDR2 FQGNSA come from the germline V gene. V was cut by 4 bases and J by 0 bases, with 10 bases left in between. The CDR3 length is 16 residues. In DNA form, the CDR3 reads TGTGCCAGCAGCTCCGGTCTTGGCTCCTATAATTCACCCCTCCACTTT. Amino acid sequence: CASSSGLGSYNSPLHF.

The chain employs TRBV6-6 and TRBJ1-4; D perhaps matches TRBD1 (6 bases). V lost 4 bases, J lost 7 bases, and 19 bases lay in between. The CDR3 contains 16 residues. Germline lookup yields CDR1 MNHNY and CDR2 SVGAGI (reference sequence). CDR3 amino acids: CASSSNRGGAGEKLFF. The CDR3 nucleotides read TGTGCCAGCAGTTCCAATAGGGGGGGCGCAGGTGAAAAACTGTTTTTT.

This clone has more than one count but fewer than ten. V and J are TRBV29-1 and TRBJ1-2; 8 positions match TRBD1. Germline values: CDR1 SQVTM, CDR2 ANQGSEA. This CDR3 is 11 amino acids long. Trimming took 6 bases from V and 8 from J; bases not matched to a gene: 5. Here the CDR3 reads CSVDRVGGYTF. In nucleotides, the CDR3 is TGCAGCGTGGACAGGGTCGGCGGCTACACCTTC.

This chain uses TRBV2 with TRBJ2-1; D call uncertain. V was trimmed by 5 bases and J by 6 bases, leaving 14 bases between them. Germline loops: CDR1 SNHLY, CDR2 FYNNEI. The CDR3 is made up of 14 amino acids. The CDR3, as DNA: TGTGCCAGCAGTCCCGATGTCGGGTTCAATGAGCAGTTCTTC. Translating it yields CASSPDVGFNEQFF.

The chain recombines TRBV18 with TRBJ1-1, with 9 bases matching TRBD1. CDR1 KGHSH and CDR2 LQKENI come from the germline V gene. CDR3 length equals 16 residues. V lost 2 bases and J lost 5; bases outside the gene matches: 9. The CDR3 sequence: CASSPLGTGRETEAFF. The CDR3 nucleotides read TGTGCCAGCTCACCATTGGGGACAGGGCGTGAGACTGAAGCTTTCTTT.

The gene calls are TRBV5-1 and TRBJ2-2; D is undetermined. There are 16 residues in the CDR3. The ends were cut back, 0 bases at V and 0 bases at J, with 9 bases in the middle. The germline CDR1 and CDR2 sequences are SGHRS and YFSETQ. The CDR3 loop reads CASSLATASNTGELFF. In nucleotides, the CDR3 is TGCGCCAGCAGCTTGGCGACGGCGTCGAACACCGGGGAGCTGTTTTTT.

The V call is TRBV27, the J call TRBJ1-5; D uncertain. Germline CDR1 is MNHEY and CDR2 is SMNVEV (reference sequence). The V end lost 4 bases, the J end lost 4 bases, and 11 bases lay between the germline ends. The CDR3 contains 14 residues. The DNA for the CDR3 is TGTGCCAGCAGTTGGGCCCCTGTTAATCAGCCCCAGCATTTT. This gives the protein CASSWAPVNQPQHF.

This chain connects TRBV2 to TRBJ2-3; 9 bases are a match to TRBD2. Germline trimming cut 7 bases from V and 6 bases from J; bases unmatched to any gene: 11. Germline-derived CDR1 and CDR2 are SNHLY and FYNNEI. The CDR3 is 15 amino acids. The DNA of the CDR3 is TGTGCCAGCACTCTTAGCGGGGGAGTCCCGGATACGCAGTATTTT. Amino acid sequence: CASTLSGGVPDTQYF.

This clone came up a few times. The CDR3 sequence: CASSTYLGTGLGNTIYF. The CDR3 DNA reads TGTGCCAGCAGCACGTACCTCGGGACAGGTCTTGGAAACACCATATATTTT. The chain carries TRBV13 and TRBJ1-3; 8 bases are a match to TRBD1. Trimming cost V 5 bases and J 3 bases; bases outside gene matches: 12. The CDR3 extends over 17 amino acids. Germline loops: CDR1 PRHDT, CDR2 FYEKMQ (reference sequence). Combining the CDR3 with reference TRBV13 and TRBJ1-3 gives the whole variable domain AAGVIQSPRHLIKEKRETATLKCYPIPRHDTVYWYQQGPGQDPQFLISFYEKMQSDKGSIPDRFSAQQFSDYHSELNMSSLELGDSALYFCASSTYLGTGLGNTIYFGEGSWLTVV.

This clone was observed a single time. The chain uses TRBV5-1 and TRBJ1-2; 7 bases match TRBD1. The CDR3 is 15 residues long. CDR1 SGHRS and CDR2 YFSETQ come from the germline V gene. V was pared by 2 bases and J by 7 bases, with 11 bases of the junction left unmatched. In DNA, the CDR3 is TGCGCCAGCAGCTTAACAGGGGAGAATGAAGTTGGCTACACCTTC. Translation gives CASSLTGENEVGYTF.

This chain connects TRBV7-5 to TRBJ2-2; the table's TRBD1 call for D was not verified on the DNA. TRBV7-5 is given as a pseudogene. CDR3 length: 16 residues. The CDR3 is CARSSYRKTNTGELFF. CDR3 nucleotides: TGTGCCAGAAGCTCGTACAGGAAAACGAACACCGGGGAGCTGTTTTTT.

This chain uses TRBV4-2 with TRBJ1-5; TRBD1 might be the D (6 bases). Deletions cut 5 bases from V and 6 bases from J, with 14 bases between. Germline assignment: CDR1 LGHNA and CDR2 YNFKEQ. The CDR3 totals 14 residues. This CDR3 reads CASSADRISQPQHF. As DNA, the CDR3 is TGTGCCAGCAGCGCTGACAGGATCTCTCAGCCCCAGCATTTT.

In its sample, this clone was seen many times. The V call is TRBV4-1, the J call TRBJ2-5, with D unresolved. V was clipped by 2 bases and J by 6 bases, with 16 bases between them. The V gene's germline CDR1 is MGHRA and CDR2 YSYEKL. There are 15 residues in the CDR3. The CDR3 sequence: CASSQLLAREQTQYF. In DNA, the CDR3 is TGCGCCAGCAGCCAATTGTTGGCCCGCGAGCAGACCCAGTACTTC.

The chain joins TRBV7-8 to TRBJ1-2; tentative D call: TRBD1 (5 bases). This CDR3 region has 16 residues. V was shortened by 1 base and J by 9 bases, with 21 bases between the two germline ends. Germline V CDR1 and CDR2: SGHVS, FQNEAQ. CDR3 nucleotides: TGTGCCAGCAGCTTAGGGAAGAATGTGGACACCCCACGCTACACCTTC. It translates to CASSLGKNVDTPRYTF.

The rearrangement links TRBV6-4 to TRBJ1-6; D call uncertain. Trimming took 2 bases from V and 12 from J, leaving 8 bases between them. There are 12 residues in the CDR3. Germline V gene sequence: CDR1 MRHNA, CDR2 SNTAGT. The CDR3 DNA reads TGTGCCAGCAGTGACGTTGGTAAACCCCTCCACTTT. Amino acid sequence: CASSDVGKPLHF.

The chain is built from TRBV27 and TRBJ2-6; D is unresolved. CDR1 is MNHEY, CDR2 SMNVEV, per germline (reference sequence). The V gene lost 4 bases and the J gene lost 3 bases, with 13 bases spanning the gap. The CDR3 covers 16 residues. This chain's CDR3 is CASSSRLQGGANVLTF. DNA for the CDR3: TGTGCCAGCAGTTCCCGGCTCCAAGGTGGGGCCAACGTCCTGACTTTC.

The J gene is TRBJ1-1, the V gene TRBV5-4, with D tentatively TRBD1 (6 bases). V lost 0 bases and J 10 bases, leaving 19 bases between the germline ends. This CDR3 contains 15 residues. CDR1 and CDR2 (germline): SGHNT, YYREEE (reference sequence). CDR3 DNA: TGTGCCAGCAGCTTGGAGCCGGGGGCGCCGTCTGGAGCTTTCTTT. Its translation is CASSLEPGAPSGAFF.

V and J are TRBV7-9 and TRBJ1-3; D remains ambiguous. V lost 5 bases and J 0 bases, leaving 11 bases between the germline ends. The CDR3 sequence is 15 residues long. Germline V lookup: CDR1 SEHNR, CDR2 FQNEAQ (reference sequence). CDR3 in amino acids: CASSQDGISGNTIYF. The CDR3 DNA is TGTGCCAGCAGCCAGGACGGAATCTCTGGAAACACCATATATTTT.

CDR3 protein: CASSLVDSGGSGNTIYF. The CDR3 bases are TGCGCCAGCAGCTTGGTTGATTCAGGGGGCTCTGGAAACACCATATATTTT. The V call is TRBV5-1, the J call TRBJ1-3, with 7 bases lining up with TRBD1. CDR1 and CDR2 from the germline V gene are SGHRS and YFSETQ. With 0 bases clipped from V and 0 bases from J, the junction kept 6 bases outside the gene matches. The CDR3 is made up of 17 amino acids.

The V call is TRBV6-2 or TRBV6-3, the J call TRBJ2-2, with TRBD2 as a possible D gene (7 bases). This CDR3 is 15 amino acids long. Trimming took off 5 bases at V and 5 bases at J, with 15 bases between the two ends. Germline lookup yields CDR1 MNHEY and CDR2 SVGEGT. The CDR3 DNA reads as TGTGCCAGCAGTCGACCGGGGGGCTTAACCGGGGAGCTGTTTTTT. Translation: CASSRPGGLTGELFF.

CDR3 protein: CASRGPSGANVLTF. The CDR3 region has the DNA TGTGCCAGCCGGGGGCCCTCTGGGGCCAACGTCCTGACTTTC. The chain uses TRBV28 and TRBJ2-6; D could derive from TRBD1 or TRBD2 (6 bases each). Germline V CDR1 and CDR2: MDHEN, SYDVKM. There are 14 residues in the CDR3. The V gene lost 8 bases and the J gene lost 0 bases, with 8 bases spanning the gap.

V gene TRBV7-3 combines with J gene TRBJ2-1, with D possibly TRBD1 on 9 matching bases. Trimming shortened V by 1 base and J by 8 bases, and 24 bases separated the two germline ends. Looked up from germline, CDR1 is SGHTA and CDR2 is FQGTGA. CDR3 length: 18 amino acids. The CDR3 is CASSLNIGGDRATHEQFF. As DNA, the CDR3 is TGTGCCAGCAGCTTAAACATCGGGGGGGACAGGGCCACCCATGAGCAGTTCTTC.

V and J are TRBV3-1 (or the pseudogene TRBV3-2) and TRBJ2-7, with TRBD2 matching 10 bases. Germline assignment: CDR1 LGHDT and CDR2 YNNKEL (reference sequence). Trimming removed 4 bases from V and 4 bases from J; junction bases left unmatched: 1. The CDR3 has 13 amino acids. The chain's CDR3 is CASSRTSGYEQYF. For the CDR3, the DNA is TGTGCCAGCAGCCGGACTAGCGGTTACGAGCAGTACTTC.

This chain links TRBV7-8 with TRBJ1-1; D ambiguous. This CDR3 region has 13 residues. Deletions cut 2 bases from V and 1 base from J, with 5 bases between. Per the germline V gene, CDR1 is SGHVS and CDR2 is FQNEAQ. Here the CDR3 reads CASSLWQNTEAFF. The CDR3 bases are TGTGCCAGCAGCTTATGGCAGAACACTGAAGCTTTCTTT.